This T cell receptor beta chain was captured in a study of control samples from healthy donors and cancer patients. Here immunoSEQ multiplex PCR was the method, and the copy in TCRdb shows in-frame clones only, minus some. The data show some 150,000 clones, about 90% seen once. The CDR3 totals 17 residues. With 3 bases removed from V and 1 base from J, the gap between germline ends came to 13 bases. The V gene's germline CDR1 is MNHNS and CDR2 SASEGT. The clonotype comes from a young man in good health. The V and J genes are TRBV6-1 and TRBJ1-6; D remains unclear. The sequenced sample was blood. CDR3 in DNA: TGTGCCAGCAGTGAGGGGAGCCTAGGTTCCTATAATTCACCCCTCCACTTT. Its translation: CASSEGSLGSYNSPLHF.